This TCR beta chain was observed in a study of blood T cell repertoires in COVID-19. About the research overall: In each case, the material was cDNA or gDNA derived from T cells, B-cell-depleted T cells, or PBMCs.

Sequencing used immunoSEQ multiplex PCR; TCRdb keeps in-frame clones, though not all of them. The sample holds about 270,000 clones, around nine tenths seen once. The V end lost 3 bases, the J end lost 5 bases, and 17 bases lay between the germline ends. The germline CDR1 and CDR2 sequences are KGHSH and LQKENI. The CDR3 spans 15 residues. The sequence derives from a man aged 45-60 years with acute or convalescent COVID-19. This rearrangement joins TRBV18 to TRBJ2-7; possible D gene TRBD1, 6 bases. The sequenced material came from peripheral blood. The CDR3 loop is CASSPSAGARDEQYF. For the CDR3, the DNA is TGTGCCAGCTCACCCTCGGCAGGGGCTAGGGACGAGCAGTACTTC.